The next 22 T cell receptor beta chains were all read from a single sample in a study of blood T cell repertoires in COVID-19. Repertoires were generated with immunoSEQ multiplex PCR, while TCRdb's copy carries only in-frame clones and drops some. The table has about 300,000 clones, about 89% seen once; the top ten hold roughly 6.7%. Sample: peripheral blood. Receptors originate from a man aged 18 to 35 who had recovered from COVID-19.

Written as DNA, the CDR3 is TGCGCCAGCAAAGGGCAGGGGATGAACACTGAAGCTTTCTTT. Protein sequence: CASKGQGMNTEAFF. V and J are TRBV5-1 and TRBJ1-1; maybe TRBD1 (6 bases). V gave up 6 bases and J gave up 0 bases, with 12 bases separating them. The CDR3 has 14 amino acids. CDR1 and CDR2 (germline): SGHRS, YFSETQ. Full variable domain (missing parts from reference TRBV5-1 and TRBJ1-1): KAGVTQTPRYLIKTRGQQVTLSCSPISGHRSVSWYQQTPGQGLQFLFEYFSETQRNKGNFPGRFSGRQFSNSRSEMNVSTLELGDSALYLCASKGQGMNTEAFFGQGTRLTVV.

CDR3 sequence reads: CASSGLAESYEQYF. In DNA, the CDR3 is TGTGCCAGCAGTGGACTAGCGGAAAGCTACGAGCAGTACTTC. The V gene is TRBV2, the J gene TRBJ2-7; TRBD2 aligns across 9 bases. The CDR3 consists of 14 residues. Germline values: CDR1 SNHLY, CDR2 FYNNEI. Germline trimming cut 4 bases from V and 3 bases from J; bases unmatched to any gene: 4.

V gene TRBV12-3 or TRBV12-4 combines with J gene TRBJ2-1; D gene unclear. The CDR3 runs 12 residues. Trimming took 6 bases from V and 8 from J, leaving 11 bases between them. The CDR3 is CASSPRGDEQFF. As DNA, the CDR3 is TGTGCCAGCAGCCCGCGAGGTGATGAGCAGTTCTTC.

The chain has TRBV4-3 and TRBJ2-5; possible D gene TRBD2, 6 bases. V lost 0 bases and J lost 5, with 13 bases in between. The CDR3 extends over 15 amino acids. The germline CDR1 and CDR2 sequences are LGHNA and YSLEER. The CDR3 sequence is CASSQDPGRGETQYF. CDR3 in DNA: TGCGCCAGCAGCCAAGACCCCGGCCGGGGGGAGACCCAGTACTTC.

This sequence joins TRBV5-4 and TRBJ1-6; TRBD1 matches at 12 bases. This CDR3 contains 15 residues. Germline CDR1 and CDR2: SGHNT and YYREEE (reference sequence). V lost 4 bases, J lost 10 bases, and 6 bases stayed unmatched. The CDR3 DNA reads TGTGCCAGCAGCCCGGGGACAGGGGGCAGGTCACCCCTCCACTTT. Residues: CASSPGTGGRSPLHF.

Remarks on this clone: The same CDR3 is also encoded by other DNA sequences in this sample. The chain carries TRBV4-3 and TRBJ2-7; D is possibly TRBD1 (6 bases). This CDR3 contains 13 residues. Per germline, CDR1 LGHNA and CDR2 YSLEER. Trimming took 0 bases from V and 4 from J, leaving 7 bases between them. This chain's CDR3 is CASSQDRGYEQYF. The CDR3 nucleotides read TGCGCCAGCAGCCAAGACAGGGGTTACGAGCAGTACTTC.

The J gene is TRBJ2-1, the V gene TRBV5-4; the match to TRBD2 covers 8 bases. The J segment lost 0 bases and the V segment lost 5 bases, leaving 13 bases of the junction unmatched. The germline gives CDR1 SGHNT, CDR2 YYREEE (reference sequence). CDR3 length: 18 amino acids. CDR3 DNA: TGTGCCAGCAGTATACTAAGCGGGAGCCTAGTCTCCTACAATGAGCAGTTCTTC. Translating gives CASSILSGSLVSYNEQFF.

This rearrangement joins TRBV15 to TRBJ1-1; D gene ambiguous. CDR1 LNHNV and CDR2 YYDKDF come from the germline V gene (reference sequence). With 1 base removed from V and 5 bases from J, the gap between germline ends came to 8 bases. This CDR3 is built from 13 residues. The CDR3 spells CATSRASGTEAFF. The CDR3 region has the DNA TGTGCCACCAGCAGAGCTTCGGGAACTGAAGCTTTCTTT.

The chain uses TRBV18 and TRBJ1-5, with D uncertain. CDR1 is KGHSH and CDR2 is LQKENI in the germline V gene. V gave up 5 bases and J gave up 5 bases, with 16 bases separating them. The CDR3 is made up of 15 amino acids. The CDR3 spells CASSTRQVPDQPQHF. As DNA, the CDR3 is TGTGCCAGCTCAACCCGACAAGTTCCCGATCAGCCCCAGCATTTT.

The gene calls are TRBV27 and TRBJ2-5; TRBD2 matches 8 bases. V gave up 5 bases and J gave up 3 bases; unmatched junction bases: 11. CDR3 length: 16 amino acids. The germline V gene encodes CDR1 MNHEY and CDR2 SMNVEV (reference sequence). CDR3 protein: CASSPRWSGSKETQYF. DNA for the CDR3: TGTGCCAGCAGTCCCCGGTGGAGCGGGAGCAAAGAGACCCAGTACTTC.

This clone was observed a few times. The CDR3 sequence: CASSQGGTSYEQFF. The CDR3 DNA reads as TGTGCCAGCAGCCAAGGGGGGACTAGCTATGAGCAGTTCTTC. V and J are TRBV3-1 (or the pseudogene TRBV3-2) and TRBJ2-1, with 9 bases identical to TRBD2. Germline V gene data show CDR1 as LGHDT and CDR2 as YNNKEL (reference sequence). The CDR3 is 14 residues long. J lost 8 bases, V lost 1 base, and 3 bases had no gene match.

V gene TRBV7-8 combines with J gene TRBJ2-5, with 7 bases identical to TRBD1. J was trimmed by 4 bases and V by 5 bases; bases with no gene match: 4. Germline-derived CDR1 and CDR2 are SGHVS and FQNEAQ. This CDR3 has 13 amino acids. CDR3 amino acids: CASSRDRIETQYF. CDR3 nucleotides: TGTGCCAGCAGCCGGGACAGAATAGAGACCCAGTACTTC.

The chain uses TRBV7-9 and TRBJ1-2, with TRBD1 as a possible D gene (6 bases). V lost 5 bases, J lost 4 bases, and 8 bases lay in between. In germline, CDR1 is SEHNR, CDR2 FQNEAQ (reference sequence). There are 12 residues in the CDR3. For the CDR3, the DNA is TGTGCCAGCAGCGTGGACAGCTATGGCTACACCTTC. Protein product: CASSVDSYGYTF.

This sequence joins TRBV9 and TRBJ2-5; D may be TRBD2 (6 bases). This CDR3 has 14 residues. V was shortened by 0 bases and J by 5 bases, with 11 bases between the two germline ends. The V gene's germline CDR1 is SGDLS and CDR2 YYNGEE. CDR3 loop: CASSVDLAVETQYF. The CDR3 DNA follows: TGTGCCAGCAGCGTAGATTTAGCGGTGGAGACCCAGTACTTC.

The V and J genes are TRBV11-2 and TRBJ1-6, with 7 bases identical to TRBD1. This CDR3 has 17 residues. Germline CDR1 reads SGHAT; CDR2 reads FQNNGV. V shed 4 bases and J 0 bases; nucleotides not matched to a gene: 6. In DNA form, the CDR3 reads TGTGCCAGCAGCTCAGGACAGGAGAGCTCCTATAATTCACCCCTCCACTTT. Translated: CASSSGQESSYNSPLHF.

CDR3 sequence (DNA): TGTGCCAGCAGTTACCCGGGACAGGGGAGGAATTCACCCCTCCACTTT. This codes for CASSYPGQGRNSPLHF. The rearrangement uses TRBV6-2 or TRBV6-3 and TRBJ1-6, with 10 bases aligning to TRBD1. This CDR3 comprises 16 residues. The junction had 5 bases not matched to a gene; V was cut back by 2 bases and J by 7 bases. Per germline, CDR1 MNHEY and CDR2 SVGEGT.

Regarding this clone: The sample has other DNA sequences that encode this CDR3 too. The chain recombines TRBV5-1 with TRBJ2-3; D is ambiguous. Germline assignment: CDR1 SGHRS and CDR2 YFSETQ. V was cut by 0 bases and J by 0 bases, with 11 bases left in between. This CDR3 is 16 amino acids long. The CDR3 loop reads CASSLAPRQSTDTQYF. Written as DNA, the CDR3 is TGCGCCAGCAGCTTGGCTCCCAGGCAAAGCACAGATACGCAGTATTTT.

The V call is TRBV19, the J call TRBJ1-2; D may be TRBD1 (5 bases). The V gene lost 7 bases and the J gene lost 0 bases, with 18 bases spanning the gap. The CDR3 is made up of 16 amino acids. Germline loops: CDR1 LNHDA, CDR2 SQIVND (reference sequence). Here the CDR3 DNA reads TGTGCCAGTAACCGCGGGGCGGGGCTAGCTAACTATGGCTACACCTTC. Encoded protein: CASNRGAGLANYGYTF.

The chain links TRBV25-1 to TRBJ2-3, with 9 bases identical to TRBD1. This CDR3 is 16 amino acids long. Unmatched junction bases numbered 8, after V lost 3 bases and J lost 4 bases. Germline assignment: CDR1 MGHDK and CDR2 SYGVNS. The CDR3, as DNA: TGTGCCAGCAGTGAGCCCGGACAGGGGATCGCAGATACGCAGTATTTT. This codes for CASSEPGQGIADTQYF.

V is TRBV6-2 or TRBV6-3 and J is TRBJ2-5; D is possibly TRBD2 (5 bases). CDR3 length equals 13 residues. V dropped 6 bases and J dropped 5 bases, with 13 bases sitting between them. From germline, CDR1 is MNHEY and CDR2 SVGEGT. This CDR3 is CASSPDWGETQYF. DNA for the CDR3: TGTGCCAGCAGCCCGGACTGGGGTGAGACCCAGTACTTC.

This sequence joins TRBV2 and TRBJ2-7; 8 bases match TRBD1. V shed 4 bases and J 1 base; nucleotides not matched to a gene: 3. CDR3 size: 14 residues. In germline, CDR1 is SNHLY, CDR2 FYNNEI. CDR3 sequence: CASSVNRGSYEQYF. In nucleotides, the CDR3 is TGTGCCAGCAGTGTCAACAGGGGGTCCTACGAGCAGTACTTC. The full variable domain, its missing parts supplied by reference TRBV2 and TRBJ2-7, is EPEVTQTPSHQVTQMGQEVILRCVPISNHLYFYWYRQILGQKVEFLVSFYNNEISEKSEIFDDQFSVERPDGSNFTLKIRSTKLEDSAMYFCASSVNRGSYEQYFGPGTRLTVT.

As concerns this clone: This specimen includes other DNA sequences encoding the same CDR3. The chain joins TRBV2 to TRBJ2-1; D is uncertain. Germline values: CDR1 SNHLY, CDR2 FYNNEI. The CDR3 is made up of 10 amino acids. V was pared by 5 bases and J by 8 bases, with 4 bases between. The DNA for the CDR3 is TGTGCCAGCAGTCGCGATGAGCAGTTCTTC. Its translation: CASSRDEQFF.